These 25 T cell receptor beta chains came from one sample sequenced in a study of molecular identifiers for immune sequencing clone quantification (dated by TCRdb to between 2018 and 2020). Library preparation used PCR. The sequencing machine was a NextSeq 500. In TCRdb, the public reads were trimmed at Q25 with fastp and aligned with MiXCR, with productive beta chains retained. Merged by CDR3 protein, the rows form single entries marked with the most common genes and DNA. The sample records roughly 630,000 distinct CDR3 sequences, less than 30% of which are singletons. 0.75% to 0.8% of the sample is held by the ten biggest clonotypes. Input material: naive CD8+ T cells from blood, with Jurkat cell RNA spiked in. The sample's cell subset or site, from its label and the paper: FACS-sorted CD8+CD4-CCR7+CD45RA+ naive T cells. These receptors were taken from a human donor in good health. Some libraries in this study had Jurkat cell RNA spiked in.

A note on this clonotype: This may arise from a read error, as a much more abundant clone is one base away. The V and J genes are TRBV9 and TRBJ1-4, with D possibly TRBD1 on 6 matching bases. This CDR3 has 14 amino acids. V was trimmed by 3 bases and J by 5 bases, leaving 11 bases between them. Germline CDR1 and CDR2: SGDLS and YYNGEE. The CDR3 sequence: CASSAGDPNEKLFF. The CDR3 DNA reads TGTGCCAGCAGCGCAGGGGACCCCAATGAAAAACTGTTTTTT.

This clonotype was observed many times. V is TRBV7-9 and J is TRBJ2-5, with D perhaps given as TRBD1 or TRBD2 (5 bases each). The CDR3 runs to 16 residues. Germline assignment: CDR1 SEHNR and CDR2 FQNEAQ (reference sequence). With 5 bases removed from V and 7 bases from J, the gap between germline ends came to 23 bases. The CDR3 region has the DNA TGTGCCAGCAGCCCTCCGTCGGGGCAGCAAGCTGGGACCCAGTACTTC. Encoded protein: CASSPPSGQQAGTQYF.

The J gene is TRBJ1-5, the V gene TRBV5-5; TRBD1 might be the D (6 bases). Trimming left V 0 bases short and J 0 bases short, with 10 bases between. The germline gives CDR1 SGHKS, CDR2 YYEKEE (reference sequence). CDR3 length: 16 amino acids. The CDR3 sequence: CASSLGQAYSNQPQHF. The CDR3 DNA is TGTGCCAGCAGCTTGGGACAGGCGTATAGCAATCAGCCCCAGCATTTT.

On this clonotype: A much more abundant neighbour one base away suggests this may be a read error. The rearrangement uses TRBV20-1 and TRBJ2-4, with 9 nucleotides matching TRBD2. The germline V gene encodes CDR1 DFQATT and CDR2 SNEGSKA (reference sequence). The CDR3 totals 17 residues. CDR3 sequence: CSARDPGGGLAENIQYF. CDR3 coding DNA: TGCAGTGCTAGAGATCCCGGCGGGGGACTAGCCGAAAACATTCAGTACTTC.

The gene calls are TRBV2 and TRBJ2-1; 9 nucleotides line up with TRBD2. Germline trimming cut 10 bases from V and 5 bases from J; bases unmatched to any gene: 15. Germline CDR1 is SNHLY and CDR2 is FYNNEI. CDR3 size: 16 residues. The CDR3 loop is CATYHPGREGNNEQFF. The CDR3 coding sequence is TGTGCCACCTACCACCCAGGGCGGGAGGGCAACAATGAGCAGTTCTTC.

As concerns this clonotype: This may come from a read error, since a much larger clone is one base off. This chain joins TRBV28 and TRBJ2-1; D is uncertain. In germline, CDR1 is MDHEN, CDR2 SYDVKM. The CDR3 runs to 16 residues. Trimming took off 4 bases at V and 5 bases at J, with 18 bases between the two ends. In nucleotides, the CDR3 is TGTGCCAGCAGTTCCTTACTATCGCGAGGACACAATGAGCAGTTCTTC. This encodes CASSSLLSRGHNEQFF.

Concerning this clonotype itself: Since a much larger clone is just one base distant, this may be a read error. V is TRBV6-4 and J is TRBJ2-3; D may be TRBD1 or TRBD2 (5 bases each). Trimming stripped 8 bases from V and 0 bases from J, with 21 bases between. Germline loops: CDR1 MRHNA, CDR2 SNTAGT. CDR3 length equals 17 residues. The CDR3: CASGALGGYTSTDTQYF. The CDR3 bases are TGTGCCAGCGGCGCGCTTGGGGGTTATACTAGCACAGATACGCAGTATTTT.

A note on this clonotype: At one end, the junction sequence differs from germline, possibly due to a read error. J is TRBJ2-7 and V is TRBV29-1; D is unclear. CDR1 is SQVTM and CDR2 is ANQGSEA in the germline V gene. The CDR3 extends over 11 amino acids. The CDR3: CSVEAGYAQYF. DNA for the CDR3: TGCAGCGTTGAAGCGGGCTACGCGCAGTACTTC.

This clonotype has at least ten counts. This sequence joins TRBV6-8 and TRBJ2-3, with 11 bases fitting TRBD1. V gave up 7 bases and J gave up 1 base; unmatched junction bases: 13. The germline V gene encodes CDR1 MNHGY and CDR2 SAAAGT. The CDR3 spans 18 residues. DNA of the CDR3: TGTGCCAGCATTCTCCGGGACAGGGGGACTCACGGCACAGATACGCAGTATTTT. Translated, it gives CASILRDRGTHGTDTQYF.

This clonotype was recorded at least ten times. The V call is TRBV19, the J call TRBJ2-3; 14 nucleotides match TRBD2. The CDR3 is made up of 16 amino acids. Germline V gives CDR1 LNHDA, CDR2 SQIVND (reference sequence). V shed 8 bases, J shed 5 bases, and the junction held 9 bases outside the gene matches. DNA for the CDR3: TGTGCCAGTTTCTCTGGACTAGCGGGAGGCATAGATACGCAGTATTTT. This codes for CASFSGLAGGIDTQYF.

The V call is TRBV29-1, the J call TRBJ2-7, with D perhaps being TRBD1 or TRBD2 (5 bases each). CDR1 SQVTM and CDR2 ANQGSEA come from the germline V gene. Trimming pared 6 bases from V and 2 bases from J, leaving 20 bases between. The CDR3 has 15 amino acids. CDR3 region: CSVVRTGTNAYEQYF. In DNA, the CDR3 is TGCAGCGTCGTCCGAACGGGGACGAACGCCTACGAGCAGTACTTC.

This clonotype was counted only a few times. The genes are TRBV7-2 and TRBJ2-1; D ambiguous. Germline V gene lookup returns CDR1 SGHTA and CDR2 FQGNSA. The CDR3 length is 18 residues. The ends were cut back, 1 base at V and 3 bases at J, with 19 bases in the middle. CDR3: CASSLVSAGEFFYNEQFF. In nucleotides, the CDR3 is TGTGCCAGCAGCTTAGTTTCAGCAGGAGAATTTTTCTACAATGAGCAGTTCTTC.

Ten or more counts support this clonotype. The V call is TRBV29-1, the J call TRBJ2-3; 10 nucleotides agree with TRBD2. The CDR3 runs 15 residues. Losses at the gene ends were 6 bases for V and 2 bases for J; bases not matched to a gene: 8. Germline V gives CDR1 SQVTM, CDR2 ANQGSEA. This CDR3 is CSVAGLATATDTQYF. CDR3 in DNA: TGCAGCGTGGCGGGACTAGCGACTGCCACAGATACGCAGTATTTT.

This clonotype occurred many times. CDR3 in DNA: TGTGCCAGCAGTAATGATCCCGGGGAGCTGTTTTTT. Protein product: CASSNDPGELFF. The chain carries TRBV6-6 and TRBJ2-2; no firm D call. The V end was cut by 5 bases, the J end by 6 bases, with 7 bases between. The CDR3 spans 12 residues. From germline, CDR1 is MNHNY and CDR2 SVGAGI (reference sequence).

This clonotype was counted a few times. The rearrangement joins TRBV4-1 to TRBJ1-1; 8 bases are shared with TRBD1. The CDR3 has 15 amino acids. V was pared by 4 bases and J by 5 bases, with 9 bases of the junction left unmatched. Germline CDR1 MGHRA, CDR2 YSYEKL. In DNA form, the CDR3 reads TGCGCCAGCAGCCTACAAACAGGGGGTTTGACTGAAGCTTTCTTT. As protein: CASSLQTGGLTEAFF.

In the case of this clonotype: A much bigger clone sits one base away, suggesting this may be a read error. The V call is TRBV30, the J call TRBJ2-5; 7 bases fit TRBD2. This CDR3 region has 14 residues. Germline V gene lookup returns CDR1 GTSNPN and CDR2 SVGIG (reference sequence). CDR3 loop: CAWSLTSPQGTQYF. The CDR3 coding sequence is TGTGCCTGGAGCTTGACTAGCCCTCAAGGGACCCAGTACTTC.

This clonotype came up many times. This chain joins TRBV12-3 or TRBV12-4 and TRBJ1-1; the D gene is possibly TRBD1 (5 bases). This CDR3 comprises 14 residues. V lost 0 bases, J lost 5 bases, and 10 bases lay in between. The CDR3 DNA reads TGTGCCAGCAGTTTAGCGGACACCCGGACTGAAGCTTTCTTT. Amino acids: CASSLADTRTEAFF.

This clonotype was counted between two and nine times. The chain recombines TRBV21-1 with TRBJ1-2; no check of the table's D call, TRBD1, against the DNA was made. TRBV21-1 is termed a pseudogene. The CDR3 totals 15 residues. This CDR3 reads CASSKRGRGNYGYTF. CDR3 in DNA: TGTGCCAGCAGCAAAAGGGGCAGGGGAAACTATGGCTACACCTTC.

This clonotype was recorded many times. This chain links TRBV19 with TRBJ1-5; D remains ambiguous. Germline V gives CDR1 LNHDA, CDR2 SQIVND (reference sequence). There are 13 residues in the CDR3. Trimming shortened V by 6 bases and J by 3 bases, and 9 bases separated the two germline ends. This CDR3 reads CASSQAFNQPQHF. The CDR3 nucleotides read TGTGCCAGTAGCCAGGCCTTCAATCAGCCCCAGCATTTT.

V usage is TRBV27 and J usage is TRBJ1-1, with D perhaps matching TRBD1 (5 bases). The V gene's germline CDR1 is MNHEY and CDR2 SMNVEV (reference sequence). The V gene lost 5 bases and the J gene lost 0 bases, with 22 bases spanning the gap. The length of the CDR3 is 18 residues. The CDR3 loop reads CASSPLTVRSTVNTEAFF. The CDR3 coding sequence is TGTGCCAGCAGTCCACTGACAGTCCGCTCGACGGTGAACACTGAAGCTTTCTTT.

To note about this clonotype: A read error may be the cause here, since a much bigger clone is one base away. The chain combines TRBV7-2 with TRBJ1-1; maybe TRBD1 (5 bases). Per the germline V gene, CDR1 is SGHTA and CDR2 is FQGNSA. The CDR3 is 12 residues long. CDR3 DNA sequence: TGTGCCAGCAGCTCGTGGGGGACTGGAGCTTTCTTT. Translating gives CASSSWGTGAFF.

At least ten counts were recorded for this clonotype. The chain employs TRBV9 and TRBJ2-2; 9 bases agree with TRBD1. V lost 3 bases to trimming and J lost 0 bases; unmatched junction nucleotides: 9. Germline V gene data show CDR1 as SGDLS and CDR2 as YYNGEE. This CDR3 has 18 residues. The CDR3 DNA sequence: TGTGCCAGCAGCGACGGGGACAGGGTAGGGGCGAACACCGGGGAGCTGTTTTTT. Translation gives CASSDGDRVGANTGELFF.

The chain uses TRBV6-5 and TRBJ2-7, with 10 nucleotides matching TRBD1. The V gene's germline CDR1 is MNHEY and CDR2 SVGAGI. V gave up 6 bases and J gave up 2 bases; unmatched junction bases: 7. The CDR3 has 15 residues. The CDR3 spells CASRTGTGDAYEQYF. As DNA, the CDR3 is TGTGCCAGCAGAACCGGGACAGGGGACGCCTACGAGCAGTACTTC.

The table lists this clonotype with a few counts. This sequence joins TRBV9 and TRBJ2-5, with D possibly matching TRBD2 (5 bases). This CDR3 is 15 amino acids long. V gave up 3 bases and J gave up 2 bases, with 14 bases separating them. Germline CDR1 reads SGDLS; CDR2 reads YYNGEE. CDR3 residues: CASSADGITQETQYF. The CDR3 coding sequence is TGTGCCAGCAGCGCGGACGGGATTACTCAAGAGACCCAGTACTTC.

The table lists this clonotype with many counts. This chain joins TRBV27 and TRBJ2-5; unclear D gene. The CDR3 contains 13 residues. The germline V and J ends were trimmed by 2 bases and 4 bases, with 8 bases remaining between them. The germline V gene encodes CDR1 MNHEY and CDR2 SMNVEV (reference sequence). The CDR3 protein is CASSLSRRETQYF. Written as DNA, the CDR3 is TGTGCCAGCAGTTTAAGCCGTAGAGAGACCCAGTACTTC.